This TCR beta chain was sequenced during a study of human T cells and chemical hapten exposure. The overall study: Patients, a majority of them female, were diagnosed with alopecia areata, totalis or universalis. From small differences in pooled library volume came most of the variation in per-sample TCR yields.

TCRdb re-called the RACE reads with MiXCR, one entry per CDR3 protein. The profile shows about 34,000 distinct CDR3 sequences, 5.5% to 8% of them singletons. Documented time point: patch test 1, 2 weeks after DPC sensitization. Treatment meaning: therapeutic diphenylcyclopropenone sensitization with weekly scalp DPC. The authors' total RNA extraction used unfractionated whole blood. This clonotype was seen ten or more times. Germline V lookup: CDR1 LGHDT, CDR2 YNNKEL (reference sequence). With 0 bases removed from V and 4 bases from J, the gap between germline ends came to 18 bases. The CDR3 length is 17 residues.

The V call is TRBV3-1, the J call TRBJ2-5; maybe TRBD2 (6 bases). The specimen comprised whole blood, sampled in connection with sensitization to the hapten diphenylcyclopropenone (DPC). The receptor comes from a woman between 25 and 40 years old with alopecia areata. Some clones in this sample may be carry-over from other donors' samples. The CDR3 region is CASSQDTREVVGETQYF. The CDR3 DNA is TGTGCCAGCAGCCAAGACACGAGGGAGGTGGTCGGAGAGACCCAGTACTTC.